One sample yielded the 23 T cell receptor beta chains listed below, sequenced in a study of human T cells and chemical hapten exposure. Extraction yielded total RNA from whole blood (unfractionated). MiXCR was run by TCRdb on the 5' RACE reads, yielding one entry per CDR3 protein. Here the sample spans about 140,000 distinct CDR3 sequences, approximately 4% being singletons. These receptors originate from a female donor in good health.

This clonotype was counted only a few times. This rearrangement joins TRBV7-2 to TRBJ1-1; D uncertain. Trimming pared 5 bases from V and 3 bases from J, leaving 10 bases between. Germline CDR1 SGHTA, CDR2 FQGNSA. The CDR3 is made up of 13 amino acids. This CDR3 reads CASSREGYTEAFF. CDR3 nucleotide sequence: TGTGCCAGCAGCCGCGAAGGTTACACTGAAGCTTTCTTT.

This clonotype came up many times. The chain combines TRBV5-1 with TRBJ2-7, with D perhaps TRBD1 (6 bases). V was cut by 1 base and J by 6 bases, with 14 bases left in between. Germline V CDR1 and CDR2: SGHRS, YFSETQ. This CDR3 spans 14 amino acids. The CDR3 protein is CASSLQGPQGEQYF. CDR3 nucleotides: TGCGCCAGCAGCTTGCAGGGGCCCCAGGGCGAGCAGTACTTC.

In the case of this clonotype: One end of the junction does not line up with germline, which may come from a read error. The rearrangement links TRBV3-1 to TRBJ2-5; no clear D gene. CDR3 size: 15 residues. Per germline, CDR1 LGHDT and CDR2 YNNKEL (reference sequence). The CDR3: CVSSPGPRPQETQYF. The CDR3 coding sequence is TGTGTCAGCAGCCCAGGCCCACGTCCCCAAGAGACCCAGTACTTC.

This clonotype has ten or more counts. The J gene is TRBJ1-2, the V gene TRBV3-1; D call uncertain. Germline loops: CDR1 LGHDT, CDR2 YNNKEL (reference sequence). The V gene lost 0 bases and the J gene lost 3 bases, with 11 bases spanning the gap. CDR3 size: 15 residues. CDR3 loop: CASSQDSMIYYGYTF. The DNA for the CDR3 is TGTGCCAGCAGCCAAGACTCGATGATCTACTATGGCTACACCTTC.

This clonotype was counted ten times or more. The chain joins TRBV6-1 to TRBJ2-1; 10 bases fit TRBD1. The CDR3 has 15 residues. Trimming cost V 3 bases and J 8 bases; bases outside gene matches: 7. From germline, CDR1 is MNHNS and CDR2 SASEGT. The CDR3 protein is CASSDRDRGTDEQFF. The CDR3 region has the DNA TGTGCCAGCAGTGACCGGGACAGGGGCACGGATGAGCAGTTCTTC.

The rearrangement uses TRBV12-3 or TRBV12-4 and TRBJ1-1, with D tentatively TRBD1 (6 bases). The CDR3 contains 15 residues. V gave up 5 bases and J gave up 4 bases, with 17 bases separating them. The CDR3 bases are TGTGCCAGCAGTCAAATGACAGGTTGTGGCACTGAAGCTTTCTTT. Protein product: CASSQMTGCGTEAFF.

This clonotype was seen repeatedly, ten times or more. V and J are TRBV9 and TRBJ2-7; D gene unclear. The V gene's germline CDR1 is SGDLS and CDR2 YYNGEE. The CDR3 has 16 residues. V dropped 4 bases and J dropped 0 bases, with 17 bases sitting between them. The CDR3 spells CASSPRPGPSSYEQYF. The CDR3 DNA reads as TGTGCCAGCAGCCCCAGACCCGGACCGAGCTCCTACGAGCAGTACTTC.

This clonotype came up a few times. CDR3 loop: CASSSAVRARVPLHF. As DNA, the CDR3 is TGTGCCAGCAGTTCGGCGGTCAGGGCAAGGGTACCCCTCCACTTT. The chain recombines TRBV27 with TRBJ1-6, with TRBD1 as a possible D gene (5 bases). The germline V and J ends were trimmed by 4 bases and 12 bases, with 19 bases remaining between them. CDR3 size: 15 residues. From germline, CDR1 is MNHEY and CDR2 SMNVEV (reference sequence).

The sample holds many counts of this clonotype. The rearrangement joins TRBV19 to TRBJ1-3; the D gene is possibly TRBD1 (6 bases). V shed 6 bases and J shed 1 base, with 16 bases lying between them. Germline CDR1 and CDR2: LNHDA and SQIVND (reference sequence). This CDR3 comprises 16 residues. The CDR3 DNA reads TGTGCCAGTAGGAACGGGGGGACATCATCTGGAAACACCATATATTTT. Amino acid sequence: CASRNGGTSSGNTIYF.

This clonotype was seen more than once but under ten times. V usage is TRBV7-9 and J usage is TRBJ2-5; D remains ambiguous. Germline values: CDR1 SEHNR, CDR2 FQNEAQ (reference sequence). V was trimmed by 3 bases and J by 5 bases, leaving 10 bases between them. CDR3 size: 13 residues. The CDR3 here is CASSFTVTETQYF. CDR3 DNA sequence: TGTGCCAGCAGCTTCACGGTAACGGAGACCCAGTACTTC.

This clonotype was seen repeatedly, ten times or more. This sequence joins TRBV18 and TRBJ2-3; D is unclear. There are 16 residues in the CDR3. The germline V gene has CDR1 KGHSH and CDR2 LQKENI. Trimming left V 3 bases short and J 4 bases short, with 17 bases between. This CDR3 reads CASSPLTRNKADTQYF. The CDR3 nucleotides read TGTGCCAGCTCACCCCTGACACGCAACAAGGCAGATACGCAGTATTTT.

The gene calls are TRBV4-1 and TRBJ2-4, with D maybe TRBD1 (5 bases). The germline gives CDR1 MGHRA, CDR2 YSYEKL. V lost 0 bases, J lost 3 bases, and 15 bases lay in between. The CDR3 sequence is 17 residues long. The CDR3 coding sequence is TGCGCCAGCAGCCAAGAGAAGGGGAAATGGGGCAAAAACATTCAGTACTTC. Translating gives CASSQEKGKWGKNIQYF.

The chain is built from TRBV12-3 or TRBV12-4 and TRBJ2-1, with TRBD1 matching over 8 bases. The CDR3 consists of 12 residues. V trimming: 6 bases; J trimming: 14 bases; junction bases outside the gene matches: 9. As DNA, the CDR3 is TGTGCCAGCAGCATCGGACAGGGTGAAAAGTTCTTC. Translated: CASSIGQGEKFF.

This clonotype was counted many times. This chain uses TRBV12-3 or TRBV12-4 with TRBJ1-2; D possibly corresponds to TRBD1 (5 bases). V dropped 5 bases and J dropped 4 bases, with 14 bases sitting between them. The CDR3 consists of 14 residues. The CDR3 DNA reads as TGTGCCAGCAGTCCTTCCAGACAGCCCTATGGCTACACCTTC. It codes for CASSPSRQPYGYTF.

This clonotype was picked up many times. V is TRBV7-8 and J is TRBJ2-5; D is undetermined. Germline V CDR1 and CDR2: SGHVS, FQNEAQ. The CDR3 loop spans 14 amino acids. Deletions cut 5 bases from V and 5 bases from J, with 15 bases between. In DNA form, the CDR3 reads TGTGCCAGCAGCCGCGGTTCGGGTTCGGAGACCCAGTACTTC. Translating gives CASSRGSGSETQYF.

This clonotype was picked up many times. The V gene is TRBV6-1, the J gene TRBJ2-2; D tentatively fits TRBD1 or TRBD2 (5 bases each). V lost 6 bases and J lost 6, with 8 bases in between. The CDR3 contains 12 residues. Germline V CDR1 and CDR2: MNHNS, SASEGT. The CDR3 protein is CASRGVPGELFF. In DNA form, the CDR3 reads TGTGCCAGCAGGGGGGTTCCCGGGGAGCTGTTTTTT.

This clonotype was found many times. The CDR3 protein is CASRAPLGGATEAFF. The CDR3 nucleotides are TGTGCCAGCAGAGCCCCTTTGGGGGGTGCCACTGAAGCTTTCTTT. The genes are TRBV2 and TRBJ1-1, with D maybe TRBD1 (5 bases). Trimming pared 6 bases from V and 4 bases from J, leaving 18 bases between. The CDR3 is made up of 15 amino acids. The germline V gene encodes CDR1 SNHLY and CDR2 FYNNEI.

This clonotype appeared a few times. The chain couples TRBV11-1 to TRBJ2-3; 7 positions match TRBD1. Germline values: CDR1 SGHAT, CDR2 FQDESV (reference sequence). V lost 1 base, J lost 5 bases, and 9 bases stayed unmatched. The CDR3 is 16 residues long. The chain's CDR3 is CASSLVGAGGRDTQYF. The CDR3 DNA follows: TGTGCCAGCAGCTTAGTGGGCGCAGGGGGTCGAGATACGCAGTATTTT.

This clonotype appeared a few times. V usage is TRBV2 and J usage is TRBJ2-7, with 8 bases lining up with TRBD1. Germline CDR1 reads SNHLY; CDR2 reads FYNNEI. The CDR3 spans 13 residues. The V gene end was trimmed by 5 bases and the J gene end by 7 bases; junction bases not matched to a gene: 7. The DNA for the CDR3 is TGTGCCAGCAGTTCCCGGACAGGGCGGGAGCAGTACTTC. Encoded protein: CASSSRTGREQYF.

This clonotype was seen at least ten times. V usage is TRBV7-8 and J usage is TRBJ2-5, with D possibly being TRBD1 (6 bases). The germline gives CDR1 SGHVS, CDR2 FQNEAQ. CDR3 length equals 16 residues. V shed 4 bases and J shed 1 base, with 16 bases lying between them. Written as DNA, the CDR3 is TGTGCCAGCAGCTCAGGGTACGGGACATTCCAAGAGACCCAGTACTTC. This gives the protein CASSSGYGTFQETQYF.

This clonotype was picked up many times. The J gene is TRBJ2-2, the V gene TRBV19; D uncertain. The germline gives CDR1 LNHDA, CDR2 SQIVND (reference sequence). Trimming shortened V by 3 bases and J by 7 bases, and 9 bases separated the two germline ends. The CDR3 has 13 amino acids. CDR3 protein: CASSINPGGELFF. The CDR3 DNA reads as TGTGCCAGTAGTATCAACCCGGGCGGGGAGCTGTTTTTT.

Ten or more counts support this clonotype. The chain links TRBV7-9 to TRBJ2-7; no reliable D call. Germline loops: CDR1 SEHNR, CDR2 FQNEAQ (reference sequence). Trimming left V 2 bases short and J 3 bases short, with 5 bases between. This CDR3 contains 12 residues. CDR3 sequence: CASSLHGYEQYF. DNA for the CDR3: TGTGCCAGCAGCTTACACGGCTACGAGCAGTACTTC.

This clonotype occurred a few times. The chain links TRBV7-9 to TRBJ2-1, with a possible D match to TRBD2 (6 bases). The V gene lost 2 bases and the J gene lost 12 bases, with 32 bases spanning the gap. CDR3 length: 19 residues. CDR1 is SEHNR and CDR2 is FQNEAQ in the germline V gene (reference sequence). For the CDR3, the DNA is TGTGCCAGCAGCTTATCGGCGGGACCCACGTTCCCCAAACCTTACGGGCAGTTCTTC. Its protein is CASSLSAGPTFPKPYGQFF.